This TCR beta chain stems from a study of blood T cell repertoires in COVID-19. This clone was found a few times. CDR1 and CDR2 from the germline V gene are GTSNPN and SVGIG (reference sequence). Trimming shortened V by 2 bases and J by 2 bases, and 13 bases separated the two germline ends. CDR3 length: 14 amino acids. Assignment of participants to cohorts was predicated upon participant-reported clinical history. Using immunoSEQ multiplex PCR, the repertoire was profiled, and TCRdb retains in-frame clones only, with some absent. The profile shows around 160,000 clones, approximately 88% of them singletons.

Sequencing input: PBMCs or T cells enriched from blood (not recorded which). The sequence came from a young woman with acute COVID-19. The chain links TRBV30 to TRBJ2-7; TRBD2 is a possible D gene (6 bases). The CDR3, as DNA: TGTGCCTGGAGTCTGGGGGAGGCCCCCTACGAGCAGTACTTC. It translates to CAWSLGEAPYEQYF.